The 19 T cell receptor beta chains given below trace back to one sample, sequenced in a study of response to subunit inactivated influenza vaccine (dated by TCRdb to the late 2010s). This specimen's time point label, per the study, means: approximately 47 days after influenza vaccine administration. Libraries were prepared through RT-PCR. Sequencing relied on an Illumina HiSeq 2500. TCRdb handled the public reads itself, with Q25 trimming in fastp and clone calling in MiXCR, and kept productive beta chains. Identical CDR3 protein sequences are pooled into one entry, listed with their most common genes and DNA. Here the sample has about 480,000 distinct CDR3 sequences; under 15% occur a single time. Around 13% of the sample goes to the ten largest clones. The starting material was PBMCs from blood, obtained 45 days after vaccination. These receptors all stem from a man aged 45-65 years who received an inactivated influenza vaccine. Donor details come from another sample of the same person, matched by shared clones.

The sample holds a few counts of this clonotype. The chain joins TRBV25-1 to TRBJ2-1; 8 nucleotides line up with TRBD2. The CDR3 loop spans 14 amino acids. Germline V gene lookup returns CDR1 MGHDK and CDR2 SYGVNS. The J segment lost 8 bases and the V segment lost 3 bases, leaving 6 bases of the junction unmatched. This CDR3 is CASSETGGPYEQFF. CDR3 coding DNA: TGTGCCAGCAGTGAGACGGGAGGGCCGTATGAGCAGTTCTTC.

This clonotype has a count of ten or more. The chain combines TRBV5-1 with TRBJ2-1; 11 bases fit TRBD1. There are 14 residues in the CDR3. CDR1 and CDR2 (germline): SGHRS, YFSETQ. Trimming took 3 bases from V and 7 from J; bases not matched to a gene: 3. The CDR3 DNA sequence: TGCGCCAGCAGCTCCGGACAGGGGGCAAATGAGCAGTTCTTC. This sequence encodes CASSSGQGANEQFF.

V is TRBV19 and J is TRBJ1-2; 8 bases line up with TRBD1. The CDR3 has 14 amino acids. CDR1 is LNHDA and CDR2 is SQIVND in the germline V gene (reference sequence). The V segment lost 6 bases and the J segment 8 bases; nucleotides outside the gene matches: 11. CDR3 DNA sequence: TGTGCCAGTAGCCCCCGGACAGGGAACGGCGGCTACACCTTC. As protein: CASSPRTGNGGYTF.

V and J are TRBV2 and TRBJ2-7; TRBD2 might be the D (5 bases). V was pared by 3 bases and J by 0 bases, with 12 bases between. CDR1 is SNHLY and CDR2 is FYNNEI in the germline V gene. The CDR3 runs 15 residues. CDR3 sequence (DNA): TGTGCCAGCAGTGAGGACCCGGGAAACTCCTACGAGCAGTACTTC. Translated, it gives CASSEDPGNSYEQYF. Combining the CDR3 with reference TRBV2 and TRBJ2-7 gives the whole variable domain EPEVTQTPSHQVTQMGQEVILRCVPISNHLYFYWYRQILGQKVEFLVSFYNNEISEKSEIFDDQFSVERPDGSNFTLKIRSTKLEDSAMYFCASSEDPGNSYEQYFGPGTRLTVT.

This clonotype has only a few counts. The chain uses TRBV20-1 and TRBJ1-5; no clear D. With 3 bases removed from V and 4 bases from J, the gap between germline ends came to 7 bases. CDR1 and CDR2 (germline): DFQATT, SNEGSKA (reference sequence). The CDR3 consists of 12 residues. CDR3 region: CSASPSNQPQHF. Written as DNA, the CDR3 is TGCAGTGCTAGCCCCTCGAATCAGCCCCAGCATTTT.

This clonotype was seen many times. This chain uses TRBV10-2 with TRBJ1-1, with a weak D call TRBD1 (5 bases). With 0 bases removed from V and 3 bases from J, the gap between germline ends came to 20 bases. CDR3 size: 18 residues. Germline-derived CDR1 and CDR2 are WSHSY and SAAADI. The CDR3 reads CASSESTVGGVSDTEAFF. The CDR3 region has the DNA TGCGCCAGCAGTGAGTCGACAGTCGGAGGGGTCTCGGACACTGAAGCTTTCTTT.

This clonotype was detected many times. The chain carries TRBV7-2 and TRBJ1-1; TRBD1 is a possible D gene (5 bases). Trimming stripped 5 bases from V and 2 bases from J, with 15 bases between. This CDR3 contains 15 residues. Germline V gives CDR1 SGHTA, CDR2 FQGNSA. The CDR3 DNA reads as TGTGCCAGCAGCGAACAGGCGACACTAAACACTGAAGCTTTCTTT. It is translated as CASSEQATLNTEAFF.

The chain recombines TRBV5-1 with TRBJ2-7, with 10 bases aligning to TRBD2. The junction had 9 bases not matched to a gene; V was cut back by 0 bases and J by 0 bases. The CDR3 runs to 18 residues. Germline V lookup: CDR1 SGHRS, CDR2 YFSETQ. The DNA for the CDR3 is TGCGCCAGCAGCTTGGCTGCGCAGCGGGGGGGGAGCTCCTACGAGCAGTACTTC. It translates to CASSLAAQRGGSSYEQYF.

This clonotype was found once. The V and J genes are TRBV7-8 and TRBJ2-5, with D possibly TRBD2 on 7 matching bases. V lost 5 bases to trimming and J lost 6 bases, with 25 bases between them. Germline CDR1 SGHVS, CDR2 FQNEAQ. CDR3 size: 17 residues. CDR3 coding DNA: TGTGCCAGCAGCCAGACCCGGCTATGGGGGGGCCATCAGACCCAGTACTTC. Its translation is CASSQTRLWGGHQTQYF.

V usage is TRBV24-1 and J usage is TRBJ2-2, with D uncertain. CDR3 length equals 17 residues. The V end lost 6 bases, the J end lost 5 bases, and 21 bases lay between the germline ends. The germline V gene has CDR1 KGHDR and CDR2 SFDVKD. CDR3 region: CATSLGQTWAYTGELFF. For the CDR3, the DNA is TGTGCCACCAGTCTCGGTCAGACCTGGGCTTATACCGGGGAGCTGTTTTTT.

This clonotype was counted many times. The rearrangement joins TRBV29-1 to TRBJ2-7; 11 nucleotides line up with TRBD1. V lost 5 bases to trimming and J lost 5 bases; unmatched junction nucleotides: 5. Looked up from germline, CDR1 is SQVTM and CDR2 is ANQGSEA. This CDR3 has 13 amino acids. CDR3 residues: CSVLGQGGDEQYF. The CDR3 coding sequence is TGCAGCGTTCTGGGACAGGGGGGAGACGAGCAGTACTTC.

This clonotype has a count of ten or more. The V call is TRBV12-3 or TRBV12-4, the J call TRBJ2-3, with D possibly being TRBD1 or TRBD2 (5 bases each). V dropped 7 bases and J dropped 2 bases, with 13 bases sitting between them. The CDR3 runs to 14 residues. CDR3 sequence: CASTSGGHTDTQYF. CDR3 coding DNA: TGTGCCAGCACCTCTGGGGGTCACACAGATACGCAGTATTTT.

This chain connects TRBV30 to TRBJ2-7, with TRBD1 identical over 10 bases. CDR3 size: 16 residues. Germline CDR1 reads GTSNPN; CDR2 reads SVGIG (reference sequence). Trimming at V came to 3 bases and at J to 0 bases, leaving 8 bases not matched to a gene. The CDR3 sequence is CAWRESWTGGSYEQYF. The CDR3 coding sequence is TGTGCCTGGAGAGAATCTTGGACAGGGGGCTCCTACGAGCAGTACTTC.

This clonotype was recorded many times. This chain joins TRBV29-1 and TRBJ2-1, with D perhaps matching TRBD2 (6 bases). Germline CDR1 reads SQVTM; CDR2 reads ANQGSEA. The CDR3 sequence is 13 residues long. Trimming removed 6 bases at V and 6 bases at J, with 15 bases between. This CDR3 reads CSVGERRGNEQFF. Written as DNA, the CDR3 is TGCAGCGTCGGCGAGCGGAGGGGCAATGAGCAGTTCTTC.

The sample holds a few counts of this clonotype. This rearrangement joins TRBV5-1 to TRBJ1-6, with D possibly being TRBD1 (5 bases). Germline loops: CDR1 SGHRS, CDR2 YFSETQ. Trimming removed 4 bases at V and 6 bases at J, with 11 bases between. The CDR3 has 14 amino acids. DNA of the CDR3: TGCGCCAGCAGCCTGGGACCGCTTAATTCACCCCTCCACTTT. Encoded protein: CASSLGPLNSPLHF.

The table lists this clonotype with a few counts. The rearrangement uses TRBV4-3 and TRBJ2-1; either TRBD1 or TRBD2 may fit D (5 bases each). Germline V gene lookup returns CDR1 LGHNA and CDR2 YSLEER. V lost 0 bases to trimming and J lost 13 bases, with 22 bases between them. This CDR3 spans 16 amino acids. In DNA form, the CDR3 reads TGCGCCAGCAGCCAAGATCGGCAGGCCAAAGGGGACCACCAGTTCTTC. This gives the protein CASSQDRQAKGDHQFF.

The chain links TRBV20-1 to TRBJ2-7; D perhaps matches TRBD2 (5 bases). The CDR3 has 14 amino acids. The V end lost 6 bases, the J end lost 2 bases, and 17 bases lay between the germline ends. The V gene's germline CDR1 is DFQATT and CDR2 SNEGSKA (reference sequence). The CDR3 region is CSADRREFPYEQYF. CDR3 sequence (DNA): TGCAGTGCAGACCGACGGGAATTCCCCTACGAGCAGTACTTC.

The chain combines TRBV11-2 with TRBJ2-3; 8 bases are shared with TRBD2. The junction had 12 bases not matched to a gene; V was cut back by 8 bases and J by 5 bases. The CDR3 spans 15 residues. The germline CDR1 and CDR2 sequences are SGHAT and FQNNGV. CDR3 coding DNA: TGTGCCAGCTCCGGGGGGGGTGGTAGTAGAGATACGCAGTATTTT. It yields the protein CASSGGGGSRDTQYF.

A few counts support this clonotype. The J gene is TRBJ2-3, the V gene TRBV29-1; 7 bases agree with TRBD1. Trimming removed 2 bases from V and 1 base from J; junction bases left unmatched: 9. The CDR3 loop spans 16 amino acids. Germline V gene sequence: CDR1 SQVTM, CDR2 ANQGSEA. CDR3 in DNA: TGCAGCGTTGAAAGAGACAGGGAAATGGGCACAGATACGCAGTATTTT. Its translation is CSVERDREMGTDTQYF.